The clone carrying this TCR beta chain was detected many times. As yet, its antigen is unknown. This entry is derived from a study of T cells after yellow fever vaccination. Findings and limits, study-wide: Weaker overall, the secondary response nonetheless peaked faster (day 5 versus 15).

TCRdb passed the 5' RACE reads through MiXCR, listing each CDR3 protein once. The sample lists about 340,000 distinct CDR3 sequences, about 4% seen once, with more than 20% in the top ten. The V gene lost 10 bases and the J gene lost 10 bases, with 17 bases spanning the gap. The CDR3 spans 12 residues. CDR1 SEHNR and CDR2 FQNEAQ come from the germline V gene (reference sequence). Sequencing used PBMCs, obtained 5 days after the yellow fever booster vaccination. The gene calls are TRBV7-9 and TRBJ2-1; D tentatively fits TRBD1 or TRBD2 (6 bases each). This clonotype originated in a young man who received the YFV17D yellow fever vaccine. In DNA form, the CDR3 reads TGTGCCACTAAAAGTTTGGGGGGCGAGCAGTTCTTC. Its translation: CATKSLGGEQFF.